These 30 T cell receptor beta chains came from one sample sequenced in a study of OX40 agonist ivuxolimab in advanced cancers. TCRdb keeps only in-frame clones here, not all; method: immunoSEQ multiplex PCR. The sample holds about 20,000 clones, 75% to 90% seen once. The sample in question was CD4+ or CD8+ T cells sorted from blood, obtained in a trial of the OX40 agonist ivuxolimab. Receptor source: an adult with an advanced solid tumor such as melanoma, head and neck, liver or kidney cancer.

The chain couples TRBV14 to TRBJ2-7; D possibly corresponds to TRBD1 (5 bases). The CDR3 spans 14 residues. Deletions cut 3 bases from V and 2 bases from J, with 11 bases between. Germline V gives CDR1 SGHDN, CDR2 FVKESK. CDR3 in DNA: TGTGCCAGCAGCCACGGCGACAGACCCTACGAGCAGTACTTC. Its protein product is CASSHGDRPYEQYF.

The chain combines TRBV27 with TRBJ2-7; D possibly corresponds to TRBD1 (6 bases). This CDR3 region has 14 residues. Germline assignment: CDR1 MNHEY and CDR2 SMNVEV (reference sequence). Trimming cost V 3 bases and J 2 bases, with 11 bases left between them. This CDR3 is CASSLGTPPYEQYF. DNA of the CDR3: TGTGCCAGCAGTTTGGGGACACCGCCCTACGAGCAGTACTTC.

The V gene is TRBV7-9, the J gene TRBJ1-1, with 7 bases identical to TRBD1. The CDR3 has 15 amino acids. CDR1 is SEHNR and CDR2 is FQNEAQ in the germline V gene (reference sequence). V was clipped by 1 base and J by 5 bases; unmatched bases: 7. The CDR3 protein is CASSLGDTGVTEAFF. The CDR3 DNA follows: TGTGCCAGCAGCTTAGGAGATACAGGGGTTACTGAAGCTTTCTTT.

This chain uses TRBV30 with TRBJ1-5; TRBD1 might be the D (6 bases). Trimming left V 0 bases short and J 7 bases short, with 10 bases between. Germline values: CDR1 GTSNPN, CDR2 SVGIG (reference sequence). The CDR3 has 13 residues. The CDR3 DNA reads TGTGCCTGGAGTGTACAGGGAGGCCAGCCCCAGCATTTT. Translation: CAWSVQGGQPQHF.

The chain links TRBV6-5 to TRBJ2-1; D is perhaps TRBD1 or TRBD2 (5 bases each). The germline CDR1 and CDR2 sequences are MNHEY and SVGAGI. Trimming took 4 bases from V and 1 from J, leaving 11 bases between them. The CDR3 covers 15 residues. The CDR3 DNA reads TGTGCCAGCAGTTCCAGTTGGGGGTCCTACAATGAGCAGTTCTTC. Translated: CASSSSWGSYNEQFF.

The chain joins TRBV11-2 to TRBJ1-2; no reliable D call. Germline CDR1 and CDR2: SGHAT and FQNNGV. V lost 5 bases to trimming and J lost 4 bases, with 17 bases between them. This CDR3 contains 15 residues. The CDR3 spells CASSADGSPLYGYTF. The CDR3 region has the DNA TGTGCCAGCAGCGCGGACGGGTCCCCACTCTATGGCTACACCTTC.

The rearrangement uses TRBV27 and TRBJ1-5; the D gene is possibly TRBD1 (6 bases). V lost 9 bases to trimming and J lost 5 bases, with 20 bases between them. This CDR3 region has 15 residues. Germline V lookup: CDR1 MNHEY, CDR2 SMNVEV (reference sequence). In nucleotides, the CDR3 is TGTGCCAGTCGCTTGACCCCGGACAGATATCAGCCCCAGCATTTT. Its translation: CASRLTPDRYQPQHF.

In this sample, this clone turned up a few times. The chain uses TRBV11-1 and TRBJ2-3; TRBD2 matches 9 bases. Germline lookup yields CDR1 SGHAT and CDR2 FQDESV (reference sequence). Unmatched junction bases numbered 9, after V lost 1 base and J lost 7 bases. The CDR3 sequence is 16 residues long. In DNA form, the CDR3 reads TGTGCCAGCAGCTTAGAGTTTAGCGGGAGCCCGTATACGCAGTATTTT. Residues: CASSLEFSGSPYTQYF.

The chain couples TRBV10-1 to TRBJ1-6; D not resolved. V lost 3 bases and J lost 7, with 10 bases in between. The CDR3 loop spans 14 amino acids. The V gene's germline CDR1 is WNHNN and CDR2 SYGVQD (reference sequence). Here the CDR3 reads CASSERPTNSPLHF. The CDR3 DNA follows: TGCGCCAGCAGTGAACGCCCGACGAATTCACCCCTCCACTTT.

The rearrangement joins TRBV5-5 to TRBJ2-3, with 7 bases fitting TRBD1. Germline V CDR1 and CDR2: SGHKS, YYEKEE (reference sequence). The CDR3 totals 12 residues. Trimming cost V 4 bases and J 6 bases; bases outside gene matches: 2. The CDR3 sequence is CASSLTGDTQYF. CDR3 coding DNA: TGTGCCAGCAGCCTGACAGGGGATACGCAGTATTTT.

The chain links TRBV7-8 to TRBJ1-1; TRBD1 is a possible D gene (6 bases). The CDR3 consists of 13 residues. V was shortened by 5 bases and J by 4 bases, with 11 bases between the two germline ends. CDR1 and CDR2 (germline): SGHVS, FQNEAQ. CDR3 amino acids: CASSQQGSTEAFF. DNA for the CDR3: TGTGCCAGCAGCCAACAGGGTAGCACTGAAGCTTTCTTT.

This clone was seen only once. This chain uses TRBV10-3 with TRBJ2-3, with 8 bases that match TRBD1. V trimming: 6 bases; J trimming: 2 bases; junction bases outside the gene matches: 7. The germline CDR1 and CDR2 sequences are ENHRY and SYGVKD. This CDR3 comprises 15 residues. CDR3 residues: CAISKGTGHTDTQYF. The CDR3 region has the DNA TGTGCCATCAGCAAGGGGACAGGTCACACAGATACGCAGTATTTT.

The chain carries TRBV11-2 and TRBJ2-3; 9 bases are shared with TRBD1. The CDR3 loop spans 14 amino acids. Unmatched junction bases numbered 8, after V lost 8 bases and J lost 5 bases. Germline values: CDR1 SGHAT, CDR2 FQNNGV. The CDR3 protein is CASGGTGPQDTQYF. The CDR3 DNA reads TGTGCCAGCGGCGGGACAGGGCCGCAAGATACGCAGTATTTT. Using reference TRBV11-2 and TRBJ2-3 for the parts outside the CDR3, the full variable domain is EAGVAQSPRYKIIEKRQSVAFWCNPISGHATLYWYQQILGQGPKLLIQFQNNGVVDDSQLPKDRFSAERLKGVDSTLKIQPAKLEDSAVYLCASGGTGPQDTQYFGPGTRLTVL.

Within the sample, this clone is medium-sized. This sequence joins TRBV27 and TRBJ1-1, with D perhaps TRBD1 (6 bases). The CDR3 loop spans 13 amino acids. CDR1 is MNHEY, CDR2 SMNVEV, per germline (reference sequence). The V gene lost 5 bases and the J gene lost 1 base, with 8 bases spanning the gap. The CDR3 DNA follows: TGTGCCAGCAGTAAGGACAGGAACACTGAAGCTTTCTTT. Protein: CASSKDRNTEAFF.

The rearrangement uses TRBV29-1 and TRBJ1-1, with 9 bases fitting TRBD1. V shed 4 bases, J shed 7 bases, and the junction held 4 bases outside the gene matches. This CDR3 is 12 amino acids long. Germline-derived CDR1 and CDR2 are SQVTM and ANQGSEA. The CDR3 nucleotides are TGCAGCGTTGGCGGGACAGGGATTGAAGCTTTCTTT. It codes for CSVGGTGIEAFF.

The genes are TRBV6-4 and TRBJ2-1, with TRBD2 matching over 8 bases. Germline V gene sequence: CDR1 MRHNA, CDR2 SNTAGT. The J segment lost 0 bases and the V segment lost 4 bases, leaving 11 bases of the junction unmatched. The CDR3 is 18 amino acids. The CDR3 nucleotides read TGTGCCAGCAGTGTACTGGCCGGGGGGGGAAGCTCCTACAATGAGCAGTTCTTC. Translating it yields CASSVLAGGGSSYNEQFF.

This chain links TRBV5-1 with TRBJ1-3, with D unresolved. CDR3 length: 16 residues. CDR1 is SGHRS, CDR2 YFSETQ, per germline. The ends were cut back, 0 bases at V and 0 bases at J, with 10 bases in the middle. The CDR3 reads CASSLDIRTSGNTIYF. Written as DNA, the CDR3 is TGCGCCAGCAGCTTGGATATCCGGACCTCTGGAAACACCATATATTTT.

The chain recombines TRBV29-1 with TRBJ2-1, with 9 bases that match TRBD2. CDR3 length equals 13 residues. V gave up 6 bases and J gave up 7 bases; unmatched junction bases: 7. Germline V gene lookup returns CDR1 SQVTM and CDR2 ANQGSEA. The CDR3 region is CSVVLAGTNEQFF. CDR3 bases: TGCAGCGTCGTCCTAGCGGGAACGAATGAGCAGTTCTTC.

This clone came up once. The CDR3 DNA follows: TGTGCCAGCAGCCCTGGGACAGGGGCAGGAACAGAGACCCAGTACTTC. Translated: CASSPGTGAGTETQYF. This chain links TRBV7-3 with TRBJ2-5; 10 bases are shared with TRBD1. This CDR3 comprises 16 residues. J was trimmed by 4 bases and V by 5 bases; bases with no gene match: 10. The germline gives CDR1 SGHTA, CDR2 FQGTGA.

The chain is built from TRBV27 and TRBJ2-3, with 7 bases lining up with TRBD1. The ends lost 6 bases at V and 1 base at J; junction bases unmatched: 7. The CDR3 spans 15 residues. The germline CDR1 and CDR2 sequences are MNHEY and SMNVEV (reference sequence). The CDR3 DNA reads TGTGCCAGCAGCCAATACAGGGGAGGCACAGATACGCAGTATTTT. Its protein is CASSQYRGGTDTQYF.

The rearrangement uses TRBV10-2 and TRBJ2-7, with a possible D match to TRBD1 (6 bases). Germline CDR1 WSHSY, CDR2 SAAADI. The CDR3 is made up of 13 amino acids. The germline V and J ends were trimmed by 6 bases and 4 bases, with 13 bases remaining between them. The CDR3 loop is CASSWQGHYEQYF. CDR3 bases: TGCGCCAGCAGCTGGCAGGGGCATTACGAGCAGTACTTC.

V usage is TRBV13 and J usage is TRBJ2-1; perhaps TRBD2 as D (6 bases). The CDR3 has 15 amino acids. Germline lookup yields CDR1 PRHDT and CDR2 FYEKMQ (reference sequence). V gave up 4 bases and J gave up 8 bases, with 18 bases separating them. The CDR3 DNA sequence: TGTGCCAGCAGCTCAACAGAGACGCGGGGCGATGAGCAGTTCTTC. This sequence encodes CASSSTETRGDEQFF.

CDR3 nucleotide sequence: TGTGCCAGCAGTTACTCACGGGCCTCGAACACTGAAGCTTTCTTT. It yields the protein CASSYSRASNTEAFF. This chain links TRBV6-5 with TRBJ1-1; D ambiguous. The CDR3 contains 15 residues. The germline gives CDR1 MNHEY, CDR2 SVGAGI. Trimming took 0 bases from V and 1 from J, leaving 9 bases between them.

This chain connects TRBV29-1 to TRBJ2-1; no clear D gene. The CDR3 has 13 amino acids. Trimming stripped 4 bases from V and 0 bases from J, with 7 bases between. The V gene's germline CDR1 is SQVTM and CDR2 ANQGSEA. CDR3 sequence reads: CSVVEVSYNEQFF. Written as DNA, the CDR3 is TGCAGCGTTGTTGAGGTCTCCTACAATGAGCAGTTCTTC.

The rearrangement uses TRBV2 and TRBJ1-4; D might be TRBD1 (5 bases). Trimming cost V 8 bases and J 7 bases, with 20 bases left between them. Germline assignment: CDR1 SNHLY and CDR2 FYNNEI. The CDR3 consists of 15 residues. The DNA for the CDR3 is TGTGCCAGCGGCCCCGGTGGGGGGGGGAGTGAAAAACTGTTTTTT. As protein: CASGPGGGGSEKLFF.

The chain carries TRBV6-1 and TRBJ1-2; the D is unclear. Germline assignment: CDR1 MNHNS and CDR2 SASEGT. V gave up 4 bases and J gave up 7 bases, with 19 bases separating them. This CDR3 is built from 15 residues. The CDR3 DNA sequence: TGTGCCAGCAGTGTCGTTCGAATGGGAGGCGGTGGCTACACCTTC. Translating gives CASSVVRMGGGGYTF.

As for this clone: At one end, the junction sequence differs from germline, possibly due to a read error. The J gene is TRBJ1-5, the V gene TRBV15; the D is unclear. The CDR3 is 15 residues long. Germline CDR1 is LNHNV and CDR2 is YYDKDF (reference sequence). The CDR3 DNA follows: TGTGCCATCAGCATAGGAGGCAGTAGCAATCAGCCCCAGCATTTT. Translating it yields CAISIGGSSNQPQHF.

The rearrangement uses TRBV7-6 and TRBJ2-7, with 10 bases fitting TRBD1. The CDR3 has 13 amino acids. V shed 4 bases, J shed 4 bases, and the junction held 1 base outside the gene matches. Looked up from germline, CDR1 is SGHVS and CDR2 is FNYEAQ. In nucleotides, the CDR3 is TGTGCCAGCAGCTGGACAGGGGGGTACGAGCAGTACTTC. It translates to CASSWTGGYEQYF. The complete variable domain, with remaining parts taken from reference TRBV7-6 and TRBJ2-7, reads GAGVSQSPRYKVTKRGQDVALRCDPISGHVSLYWYRQALGQGPEFLTYFNYEAQQDKSGLPNDRFSAERPEGSISTLTIQRTEQRDSAMYRCASSWTGGYEQYFGPGTRLTVT.

The chain employs TRBV2 and TRBJ1-1, with D perhaps TRBD1 (6 bases). CDR1 is SNHLY, CDR2 FYNNEI, per germline. Trimming cost V 8 bases and J 0 bases, with 7 bases left between them. The CDR3 is made up of 12 amino acids. The CDR3 spells CASRDMNTEAFF. CDR3 bases: TGTGCCAGCCGGGACATGAACACTGAAGCTTTCTTT.

The rearrangement links TRBV28 to TRBJ1-5, with TRBD1 matching over 8 bases. Germline V gene data show CDR1 as MDHEN and CDR2 as SYDVKM. V gave up 5 bases and J gave up 0 bases; unmatched junction bases: 6. The CDR3 consists of 16 residues. As DNA, the CDR3 is TGTGCCAGCAGTCCGTGGACAGGGAGTAGCAATCAGCCCCAGCATTTT. This codes for CASSPWTGSSNQPQHF.